Below, 16 T cell receptor beta chains from the same sample are listed, as sequenced in a study of T cells after yellow fever vaccination. Each CDR3 protein is one row after TCRdb ran MiXCR on the 5' RACE reads. The sample has 150,000 or so distinct CDR3 sequences, around 9.7% seen once. The sample here was CD8+ T cells sorted from PBMCs, taken 45 days after the yellow fever booster vaccination. Receptors originate from a man younger than 30 who received the YFV17D yellow fever vaccine.

The table lists this clonotype with many counts. The V call is TRBV12-3 or TRBV12-4, the J call TRBJ2-7; TRBD1 matches 10 bases. CDR3 length: 15 residues. V lost 3 bases and J lost 6; bases outside the gene matches: 8. In DNA, the CDR3 is TGTGCCAGCAGTTTCCCCGGGACAGGGGTAAGCGAGCAGTACTTC. Amino acids: CASSFPGTGVSEQYF.

The sample holds a few counts of this clonotype. The V call is TRBV29-1, the J call TRBJ2-1; the D gene is possibly TRBD2 (5 bases). Germline CDR1 is SQVTM and CDR2 is ANQGSEA. CDR3 length: 14 residues. Trimming took 6 bases from V and 1 from J, leaving 13 bases between them. CDR3 loop: CSVQGSGSYNEQFF. In nucleotides, the CDR3 is TGCAGCGTGCAAGGTTCGGGATCCTACAATGAGCAGTTCTTC.

This clonotype was found a few times. The V call is TRBV7-9, the J call TRBJ1-2; 9 bases map to TRBD1. The germline gives CDR1 SEHNR, CDR2 FQNEAQ (reference sequence). The CDR3 contains 15 residues. V shed 5 bases and J 7 bases; nucleotides not matched to a gene: 11. In DNA form, the CDR3 reads TGTGCCAGCAGCGCCCCACCGACAGGGGGTCGTGGCTACACCTTC. This gives the protein CASSAPPTGGRGYTF.

This clonotype appeared a few times. This sequence joins TRBV27 and TRBJ2-3; TRBD2 agrees at 13 bases. CDR3 length: 17 residues. Trimming cost V 3 bases and J 4 bases; bases outside gene matches: 7. The germline CDR1 and CDR2 sequences are MNHEY and SMNVEV (reference sequence). CDR3: CASSLGTSGVIADTQYF. DNA of the CDR3: TGTGCCAGCAGTTTGGGGACTAGCGGGGTGATTGCAGATACGCAGTATTTT.

The J gene is TRBJ2-2, the V gene TRBV29-1; D gene uncertain. V lost 7 bases and J lost 7, with 10 bases in between. This CDR3 comprises 11 residues. The germline gives CDR1 SQVTM, CDR2 ANQGSEA. CDR3 region: CSGLVVGELFF. As DNA, the CDR3 is TGCAGCGGTCTCGTGGTCGGGGAGCTGTTTTTT.

V is TRBV7-2 and J is TRBJ1-5; 11 positions match TRBD1. Per the germline V gene, CDR1 is SGHTA and CDR2 is FQGNSA. V gave up 6 bases and J gave up 6 bases; unmatched junction bases: 4. The CDR3 has 14 residues. CDR3 region: CASRSGTGGQPQHF. CDR3 nucleotides: TGTGCCAGCAGGTCCGGGACAGGGGGTCAGCCCCAGCATTTT.

The sample holds a few counts of this clonotype. The DNA of the CDR3 is TGTGCCAGCAGCTTAGTGCAGGGCTGGGAGACCCAGTACTTC. This translates into CASSLVQGWETQYF. The genes are TRBV7-8 and TRBJ2-5; D possibly corresponds to TRBD1 (5 bases). The CDR3 spans 14 residues. Germline CDR1 SGHVS, CDR2 FQNEAQ. Trimming took off 1 base at V and 5 bases at J, with 11 bases between the two ends. The variable domain in full, completed from reference TRBV7-8 and TRBJ2-5, reads GAGVSQSPRYKVAKRGQDVALRCDPISGHVSLFWYQQALGQGPEFLTYFQNEAQLDKSGLPSDRFFAERPEGSVSTLKIQRTQQEDSAVYLCASSLVQGWETQYFGPGTRLLVL.

This clonotype was counted many times. The CDR3 is CASSQDRGGYTDTQYF. Written as DNA, the CDR3 is TGCGCCAGCAGCCAAGATCGGGGCGGGTACACAGATACGCAGTATTTT. The chain links TRBV4-1 to TRBJ2-3; D may correspond to TRBD1 or TRBD2 (5 bases each). This CDR3 has 16 amino acids. Deletions cut 0 bases from V and 2 bases from J, with 12 bases between. The germline CDR1 and CDR2 sequences are MGHRA and YSYEKL.

This chain uses TRBV5-1 with TRBJ2-7, with 8 positions matching TRBD1. Germline CDR1 and CDR2: SGHRS and YFSETQ. This CDR3 is built from 16 residues. The trim removed 4 bases at V and 2 bases at J, leaving 11 bases unmatched. CDR3 coding DNA: TGCGCCAGCAGCATACGTGGACAGGGAGGACCCTACGAGCAGTACTTC. Translation gives CASSIRGQGGPYEQYF. Supplemented by reference TRBV5-1 and TRBJ2-7, the full variable domain reads KAGVTQTPRYLIKTRGQQVTLSCSPISGHRSVSWYQQTPGQGLQFLFEYFSETQRNKGNFPGRFSGRQFSNSRSEMNVSTLELGDSALYLCASSIRGQGGPYEQYFGPGTRLTVT.

This clonotype was found many times. The J gene is TRBJ1-2, the V gene TRBV4-3; D is uncertain. The CDR3 runs 16 residues. Germline V CDR1 and CDR2: LGHNA, YSLEER. Trimming removed 1 base at V and 4 bases at J, with 16 bases between. CDR3 amino acids: CASSQGDAPGIYGYTF. For the CDR3, the DNA is TGCGCCAGCAGCCAAGGGGATGCCCCGGGTATCTATGGCTACACCTTC.

This clonotype was seen more than once but under ten times. J is TRBJ1-1 and V is TRBV25-1; TRBD1 is a possible D gene (5 bases). From germline, CDR1 is MGHDK and CDR2 SYGVNS. The CDR3 has 14 residues. V lost 3 bases and J 0 bases, leaving 8 bases between the germline ends. For the CDR3, the DNA is TGTGCCAGCAGTGATTGGGGCGTGAACACTGAAGCTTTCTTT. Translated, it gives CASSDWGVNTEAFF.

This clonotype was counted a few times. V is TRBV11-2 and J is TRBJ2-7; 10 nucleotides agree with TRBD1. The CDR3 is made up of 15 amino acids. CDR1 and CDR2 (germline): SGHAT, FQNNGV. Trimming cost V 5 bases and J 2 bases; bases outside gene matches: 6. CDR3 nucleotides: TGTGCCAGCAGCCTTTTCGGACAGGGGGCCTACGAGCAGTACTTC. Protein: CASSLFGQGAYEQYF.

The CDR3 reads CASSPGAGGHEQFF. DNA of the CDR3: TGTGCCAGCAGTCCCGGGGCGGGGGGGCATGAGCAGTTCTTC. J is TRBJ2-1 and V is TRBV7-8; TRBD2 matches 9 bases. The J segment lost 8 bases and the V segment lost 6 bases, leaving 8 bases of the junction unmatched. The CDR3 runs 14 residues. Per germline, CDR1 SGHVS and CDR2 FQNEAQ.

This clonotype was picked up many times. This rearrangement joins TRBV4-3 to TRBJ1-2; TRBD1 matches 8 bases. V lost 2 bases to trimming and J lost 4 bases; unmatched junction nucleotides: 9. The CDR3 runs 16 residues. Germline loops: CDR1 LGHNA, CDR2 YSLEER. The CDR3 DNA follows: TGCGCCAGCAGCCAACACCGGGACAGGCCATTCTATGGCTACACCTTC. Translated: CASSQHRDRPFYGYTF.

The V and J genes are TRBV5-4 and TRBJ1-1; 9 bases fit TRBD1. Trimming removed 4 bases from V and 0 bases from J; junction bases left unmatched: 4. CDR3 length: 15 residues. The germline V gene encodes CDR1 SGHNT and CDR2 YYREEE (reference sequence). CDR3 coding DNA: TGTGCCAGCAGCAAACAGGGGGCTATGAACACTGAAGCTTTCTTT. Translating gives CASSKQGAMNTEAFF.

This clonotype came up a few times. V is TRBV6-2 or TRBV6-3 and J is TRBJ1-5, with D possibly matching TRBD1 (6 bases). Trimming stripped 10 bases from V and 0 bases from J, with 22 bases between. CDR3 length: 17 amino acids. CDR1 is MNHEY and CDR2 is SVGEGT in the germline V gene. The CDR3 nucleotides read TGTGCCACCACGACCTCCCCCTGGGACACTAGCAATCAGCCCCAGCATTTT. Translation: CATTTSPWDTSNQPQHF.